This T cell receptor (beta chain) was identified in a study of response to subunit inactivated influenza vaccine. Broader study findings: The authors suggested that few new T cells are recruited per seasonal influenza vaccination.

Germline V gene lookup returns CDR1 SQVTM and CDR2 ANQGSEA. This CDR3 is built from 11 residues. Deletions cut 7 bases from V and 12 bases from J, with 16 bases between. TCRdb re-called the RT-PCR reads through MiXCR, storing one row per CDR3 protein. The top ten hold under 13% of the sample, which has about 780,000 distinct CDR3 sequences, under 20% seen once. This clonotype has a handful of counts. Its specificity is not known. V gene TRBV29-1 combines with J gene TRBJ2-1; unclear D gene. The sequencing here drew on PBMCs from blood, taken 5 to 6 days after vaccination. The origin of this receptor is a man in his forties or fifties who received an inactivated influenza vaccine. CDR3 sequence reads: CSAKAGYGQFF. DNA for the CDR3: TGCAGCGCCAAAGCCGGGTACGGGCAGTTCTTC.